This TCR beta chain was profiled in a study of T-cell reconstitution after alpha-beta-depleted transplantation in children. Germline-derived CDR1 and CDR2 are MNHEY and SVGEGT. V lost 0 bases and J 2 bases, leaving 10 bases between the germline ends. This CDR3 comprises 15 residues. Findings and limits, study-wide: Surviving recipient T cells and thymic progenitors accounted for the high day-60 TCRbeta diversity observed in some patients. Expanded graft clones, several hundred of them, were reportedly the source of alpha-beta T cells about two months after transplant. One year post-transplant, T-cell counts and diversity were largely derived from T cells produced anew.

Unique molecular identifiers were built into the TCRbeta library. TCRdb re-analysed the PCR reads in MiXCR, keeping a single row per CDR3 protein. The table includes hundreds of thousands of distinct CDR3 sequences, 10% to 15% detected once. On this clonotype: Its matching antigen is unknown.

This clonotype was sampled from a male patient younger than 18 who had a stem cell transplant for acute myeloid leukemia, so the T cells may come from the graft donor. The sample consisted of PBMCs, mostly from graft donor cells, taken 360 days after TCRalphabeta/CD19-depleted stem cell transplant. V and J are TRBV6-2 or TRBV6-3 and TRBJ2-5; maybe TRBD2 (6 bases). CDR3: CASSYSRTIQETQYF. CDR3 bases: TGTGCCAGCAGTTACTCGAGGACTATTCAAGAGACCCAGTACTTC.